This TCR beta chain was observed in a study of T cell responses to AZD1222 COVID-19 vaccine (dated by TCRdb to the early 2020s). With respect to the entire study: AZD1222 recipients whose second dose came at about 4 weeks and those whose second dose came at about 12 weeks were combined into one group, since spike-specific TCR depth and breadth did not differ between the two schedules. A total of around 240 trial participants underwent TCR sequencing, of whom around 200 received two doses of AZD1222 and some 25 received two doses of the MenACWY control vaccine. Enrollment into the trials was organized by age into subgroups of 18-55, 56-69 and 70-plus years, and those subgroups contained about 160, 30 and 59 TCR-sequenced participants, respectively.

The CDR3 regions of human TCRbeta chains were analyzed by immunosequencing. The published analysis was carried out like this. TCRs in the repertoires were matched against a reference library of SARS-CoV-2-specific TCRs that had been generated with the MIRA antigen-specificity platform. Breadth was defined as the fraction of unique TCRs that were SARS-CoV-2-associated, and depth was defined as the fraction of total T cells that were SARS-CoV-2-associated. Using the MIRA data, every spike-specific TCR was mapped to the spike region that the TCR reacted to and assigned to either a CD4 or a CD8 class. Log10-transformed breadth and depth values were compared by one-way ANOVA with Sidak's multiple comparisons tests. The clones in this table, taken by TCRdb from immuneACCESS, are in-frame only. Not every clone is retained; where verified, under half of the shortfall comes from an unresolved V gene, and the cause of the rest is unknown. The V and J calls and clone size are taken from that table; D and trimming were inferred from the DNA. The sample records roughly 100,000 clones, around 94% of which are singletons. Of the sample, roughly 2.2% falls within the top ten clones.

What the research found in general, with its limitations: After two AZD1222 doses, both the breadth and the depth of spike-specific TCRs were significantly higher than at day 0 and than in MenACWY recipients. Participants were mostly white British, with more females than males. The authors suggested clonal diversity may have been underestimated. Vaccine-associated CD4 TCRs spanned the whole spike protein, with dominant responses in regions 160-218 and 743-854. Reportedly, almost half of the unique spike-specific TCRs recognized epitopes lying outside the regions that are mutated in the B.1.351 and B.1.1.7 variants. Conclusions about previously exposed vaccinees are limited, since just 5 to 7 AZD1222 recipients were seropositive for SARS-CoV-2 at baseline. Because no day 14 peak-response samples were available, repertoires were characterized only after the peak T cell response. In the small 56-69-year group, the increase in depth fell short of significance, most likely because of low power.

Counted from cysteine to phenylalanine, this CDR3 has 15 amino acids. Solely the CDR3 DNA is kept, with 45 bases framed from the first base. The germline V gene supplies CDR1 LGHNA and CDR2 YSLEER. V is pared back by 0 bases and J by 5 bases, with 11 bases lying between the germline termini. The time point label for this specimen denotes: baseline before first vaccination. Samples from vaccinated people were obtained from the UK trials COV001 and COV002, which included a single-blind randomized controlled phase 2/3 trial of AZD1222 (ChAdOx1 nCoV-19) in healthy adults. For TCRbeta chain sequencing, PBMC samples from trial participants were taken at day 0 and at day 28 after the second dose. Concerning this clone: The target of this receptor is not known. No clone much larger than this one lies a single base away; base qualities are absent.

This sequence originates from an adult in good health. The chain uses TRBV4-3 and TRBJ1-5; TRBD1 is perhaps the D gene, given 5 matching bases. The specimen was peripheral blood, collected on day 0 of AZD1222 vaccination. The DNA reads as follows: TGCGCCAGCAGCCAAGATACCAGGGATCATCAGCCCCAGCATTTT. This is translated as CASSQDTRDHQPQHF.